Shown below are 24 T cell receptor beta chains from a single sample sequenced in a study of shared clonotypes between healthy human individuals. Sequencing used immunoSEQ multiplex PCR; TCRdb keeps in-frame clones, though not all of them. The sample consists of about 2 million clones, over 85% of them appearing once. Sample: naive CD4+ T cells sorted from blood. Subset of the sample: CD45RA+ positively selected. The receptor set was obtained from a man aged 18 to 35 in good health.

As DNA, the CDR3 is TGTGCCAGCAGTCCCCGGACAGGGCCCGGCAATGAGCAGTTCTTC. This codes for CASSPRTGPGNEQFF. This chain joins TRBV6-1 and TRBJ2-1, with 8 nucleotides matching TRBD1. The V segment lost 5 bases and the J segment 6 bases; nucleotides outside the gene matches: 9. The CDR3 totals 15 residues. Germline loops: CDR1 MNHNS, CDR2 SASEGT.

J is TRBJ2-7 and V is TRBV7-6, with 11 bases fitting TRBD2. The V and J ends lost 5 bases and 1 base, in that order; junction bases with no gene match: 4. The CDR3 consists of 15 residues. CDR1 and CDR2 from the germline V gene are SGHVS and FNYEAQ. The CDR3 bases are TGTGCCAGCAGCCTTACTAGCGGGGGTTCCTACGAGCAGTACTTC. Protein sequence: CASSLTSGGSYEQYF.

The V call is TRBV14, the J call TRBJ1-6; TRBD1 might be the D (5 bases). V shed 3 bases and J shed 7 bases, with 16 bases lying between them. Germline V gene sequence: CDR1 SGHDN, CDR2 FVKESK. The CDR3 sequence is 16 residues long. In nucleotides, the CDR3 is TGTGCCAGCAGCCAGAGCCGGGACCTCTGGAATTCACCCCTCCACTTT. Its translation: CASSQSRDLWNSPLHF.

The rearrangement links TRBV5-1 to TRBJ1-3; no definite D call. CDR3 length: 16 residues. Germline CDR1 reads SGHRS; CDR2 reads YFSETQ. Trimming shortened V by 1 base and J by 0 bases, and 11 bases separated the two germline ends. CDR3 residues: CASSLSGPRSGNTIYF. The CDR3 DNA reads TGCGCCAGCAGCTTGAGCGGTCCCCGCTCTGGAAACACCATATATTTT.

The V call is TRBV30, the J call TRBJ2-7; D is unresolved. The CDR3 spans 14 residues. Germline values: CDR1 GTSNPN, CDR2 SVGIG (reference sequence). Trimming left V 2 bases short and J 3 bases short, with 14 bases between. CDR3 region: CAWSMRTFGYEQYF. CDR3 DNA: TGTGCCTGGAGTATGCGGACCTTCGGCTACGAGCAGTACTTC.

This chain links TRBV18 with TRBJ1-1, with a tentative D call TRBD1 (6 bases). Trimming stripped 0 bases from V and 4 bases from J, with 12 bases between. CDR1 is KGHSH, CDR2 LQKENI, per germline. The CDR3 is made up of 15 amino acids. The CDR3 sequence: CASSPPNRDATEAFF. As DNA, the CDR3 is TGTGCCAGCTCACCACCGAACAGGGACGCCACTGAAGCTTTCTTT. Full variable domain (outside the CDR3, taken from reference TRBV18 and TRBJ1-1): NAGVMQNPRHLVRRRGQEARLRCSPMKGHSHVYWYRQLPEEGLKFMVYLQKENIIDESGMPKERFSAEFPKEGPSILRIQQVVRGDSAAYFCASSPPNRDATEAFFGQGTRLTVV.

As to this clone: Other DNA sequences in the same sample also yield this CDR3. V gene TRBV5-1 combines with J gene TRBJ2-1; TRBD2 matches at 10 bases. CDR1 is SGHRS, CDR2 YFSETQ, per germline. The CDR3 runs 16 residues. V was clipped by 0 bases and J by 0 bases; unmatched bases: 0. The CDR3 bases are TGCGCCAGCAGCTTGGCTAGCGGGGGCTCCTACAATGAGCAGTTCTTC. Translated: CASSLASGGSYNEQFF.

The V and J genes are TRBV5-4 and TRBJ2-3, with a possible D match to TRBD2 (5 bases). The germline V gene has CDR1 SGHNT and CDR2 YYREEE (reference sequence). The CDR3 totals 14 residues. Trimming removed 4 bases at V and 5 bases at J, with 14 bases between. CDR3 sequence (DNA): TGTGCCAGCAGCCGTTTCGGGGTAGGAGATACGCAGTATTTT. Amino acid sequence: CASSRFGVGDTQYF.

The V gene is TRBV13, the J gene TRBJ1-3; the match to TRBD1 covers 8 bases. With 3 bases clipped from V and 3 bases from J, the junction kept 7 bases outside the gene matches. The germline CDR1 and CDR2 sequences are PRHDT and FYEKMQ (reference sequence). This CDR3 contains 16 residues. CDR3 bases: TGTGCCAGCAGCTTCTCTGACAGGGGAGGTGGAAACACCATATATTTT. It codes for CASSFSDRGGGNTIYF.

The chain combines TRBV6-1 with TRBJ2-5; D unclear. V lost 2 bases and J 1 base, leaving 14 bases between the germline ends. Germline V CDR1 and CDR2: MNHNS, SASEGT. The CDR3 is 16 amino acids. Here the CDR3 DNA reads TGTGCCAGCAGTGAAACCTCACATACCACCCAAGAGACCCAGTACTTC. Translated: CASSETSHTTQETQYF.

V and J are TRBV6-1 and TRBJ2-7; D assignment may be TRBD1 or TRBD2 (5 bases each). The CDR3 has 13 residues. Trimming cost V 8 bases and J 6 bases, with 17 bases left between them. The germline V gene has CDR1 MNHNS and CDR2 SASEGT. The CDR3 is CASGGTGGREQYF. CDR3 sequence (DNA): TGTGCCAGCGGTGGAACAGGAGGTCGCGAGCAGTACTTC.

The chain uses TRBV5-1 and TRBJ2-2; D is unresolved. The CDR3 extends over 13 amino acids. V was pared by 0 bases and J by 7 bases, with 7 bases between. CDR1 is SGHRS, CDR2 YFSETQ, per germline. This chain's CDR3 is CASSLEDLGELFF. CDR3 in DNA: TGCGCCAGCAGCTTGGAAGACCTCGGGGAGCTGTTTTTT.

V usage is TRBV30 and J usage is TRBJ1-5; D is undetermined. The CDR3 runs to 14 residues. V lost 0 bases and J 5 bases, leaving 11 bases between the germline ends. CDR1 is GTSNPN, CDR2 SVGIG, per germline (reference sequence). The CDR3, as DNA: TGTGCCTGGAGTGTCCGAGGGATGGATCAGCCCCAGCATTTT. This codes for CAWSVRGMDQPQHF. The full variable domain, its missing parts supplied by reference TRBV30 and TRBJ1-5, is SQTIHQWPATLVQPVGSPLSLECTVEGTSNPNLYWYRQAAGRGLQLLFYSVGIGQISSEVPQNLSASRPQDRQFILSSKKLLLSDSGFYLCAWSVRGMDQPQHFGDGTRLSIL.

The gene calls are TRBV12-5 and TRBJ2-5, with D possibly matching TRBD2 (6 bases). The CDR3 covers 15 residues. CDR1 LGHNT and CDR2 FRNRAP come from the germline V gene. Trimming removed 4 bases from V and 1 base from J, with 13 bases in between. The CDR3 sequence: CASGSPGGLQETQYF. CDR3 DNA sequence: TGTGCTAGTGGTTCTCCTGGAGGGCTCCAAGAGACCCAGTACTTC.

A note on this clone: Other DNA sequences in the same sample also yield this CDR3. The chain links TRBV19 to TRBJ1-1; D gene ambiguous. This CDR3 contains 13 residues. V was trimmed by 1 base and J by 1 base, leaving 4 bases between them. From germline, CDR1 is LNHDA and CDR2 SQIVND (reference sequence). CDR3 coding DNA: TGTGCCAGTAGTATAGGAGGGAACACTGAAGCTTTCTTT. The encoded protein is CASSIGGNTEAFF.

As DNA, the CDR3 is TGTGCCAGCAGGGGGGGGCTAGCGGTTATACAAGAGACCCAGTACTTC. Translation: CASRGGLAVIQETQYF. V is TRBV7-6 and J is TRBJ2-5, with D maybe TRBD2 (7 bases). The CDR3 length is 16 residues. V gave up 6 bases and J gave up 2 bases, with 19 bases separating them. The germline gives CDR1 SGHVS, CDR2 FNYEAQ.

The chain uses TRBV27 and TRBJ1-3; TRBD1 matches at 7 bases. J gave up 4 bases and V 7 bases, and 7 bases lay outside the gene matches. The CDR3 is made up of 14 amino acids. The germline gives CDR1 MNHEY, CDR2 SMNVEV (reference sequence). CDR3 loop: CASKNRGGGNTIYF. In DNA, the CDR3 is TGTGCCAGCAAGAACAGGGGTGGCGGAAACACCATATATTTT.

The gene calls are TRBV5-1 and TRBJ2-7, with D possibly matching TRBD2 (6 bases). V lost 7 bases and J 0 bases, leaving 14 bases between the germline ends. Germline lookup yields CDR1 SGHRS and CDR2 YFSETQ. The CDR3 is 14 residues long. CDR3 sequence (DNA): TGCGCCAGCGCTCGCTGGACTAACTCCTACGAGCAGTACTTC. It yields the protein CASARWTNSYEQYF.

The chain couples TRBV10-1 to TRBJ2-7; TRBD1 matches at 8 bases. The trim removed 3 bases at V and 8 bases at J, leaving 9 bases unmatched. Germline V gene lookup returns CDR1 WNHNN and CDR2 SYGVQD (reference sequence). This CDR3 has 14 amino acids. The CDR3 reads CASSDGTGGSQQYF. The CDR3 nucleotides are TGCGCCAGCAGTGACGGGACAGGCGGTTCCCAGCAGTACTTC.

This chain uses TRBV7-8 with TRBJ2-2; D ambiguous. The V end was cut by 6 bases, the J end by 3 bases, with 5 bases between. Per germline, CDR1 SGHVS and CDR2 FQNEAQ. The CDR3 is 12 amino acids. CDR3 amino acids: CASSLHTGELFF. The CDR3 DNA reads TGTGCCAGCAGTTTGCACACCGGGGAGCTGTTTTTT.

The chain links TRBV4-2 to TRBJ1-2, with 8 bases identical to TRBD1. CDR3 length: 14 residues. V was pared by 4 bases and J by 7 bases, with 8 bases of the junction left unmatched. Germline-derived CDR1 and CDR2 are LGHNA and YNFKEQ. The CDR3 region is CASSPPDRVAGYTF. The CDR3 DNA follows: TGTGCCAGCAGCCCTCCGGACAGGGTTGCTGGCTACACCTTC.

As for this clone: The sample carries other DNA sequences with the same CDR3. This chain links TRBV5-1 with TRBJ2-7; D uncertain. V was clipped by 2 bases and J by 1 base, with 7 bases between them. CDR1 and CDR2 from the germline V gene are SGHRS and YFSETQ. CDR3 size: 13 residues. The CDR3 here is CASSFPDSYEQYF. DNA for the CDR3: TGCGCCAGCAGCTTTCCCGATTCCTACGAGCAGTACTTC.

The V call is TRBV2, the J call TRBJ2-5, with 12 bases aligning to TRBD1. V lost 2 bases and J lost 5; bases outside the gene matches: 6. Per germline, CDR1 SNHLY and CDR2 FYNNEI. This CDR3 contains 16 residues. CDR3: CASSERGTGGQETQYF. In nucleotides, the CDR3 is TGTGCCAGCAGTGAACGTGGGACAGGGGGCCAGGAGACCCAGTACTTC.

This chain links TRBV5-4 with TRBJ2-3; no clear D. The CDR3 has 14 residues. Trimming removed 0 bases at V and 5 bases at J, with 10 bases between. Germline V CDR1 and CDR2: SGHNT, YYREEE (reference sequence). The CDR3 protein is CASSLGWRGDTQYF. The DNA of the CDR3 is TGTGCCAGCAGCTTGGGGTGGCGAGGAGATACGCAGTATTTT.